What follows describes a single T cell receptor (beta chain). Its target is not known. TCRdb keeps only in-frame clones here, not all; method: immunoSEQ multiplex PCR. The sample records under 140,000 clones, approximately 90% being singletons. This entry comes from a study of OX40 agonist ivuxolimab in advanced cancers. Overall study: Patients enrolled in dose escalation were diagnosed with hepatocellular carcinoma, melanoma, renal cell or head and neck cancer. Patients were 82.7% male with ages about 23 to 80, mean about 60. Of the participants, 35% to 50% had some prior anti-PD-1, anti-PD-L1 or anti-CTLA-4 therapy, which was allowed. Overall study results and limits: At doses 0.1 to 3.0 mg/kg, CD4+ and CD8+ clones expanded.

There are 18 residues in the CDR3. With 6 bases clipped from V and 4 bases from J, the junction kept 19 bases outside the gene matches. CDR1 is LGHNA and CDR2 is YSLEER in the germline V gene. The chain uses TRBV4-3 and TRBJ2-7, with 9 bases matching TRBD2. This specimen consisted of CD4+ or CD8+ T cells sorted from blood, obtained in a trial of the OX40 agonist ivuxolimab. The TCR sequence derives from an adult with an advanced solid tumor such as melanoma, head and neck, liver or kidney cancer. CDR3 residues: CASSPNLVSGSSAYEQYF. The CDR3 DNA reads TGCGCCAGCAGTCCTAACCTCGTTAGCGGGAGTTCAGCGTACGAGCAGTACTTC.